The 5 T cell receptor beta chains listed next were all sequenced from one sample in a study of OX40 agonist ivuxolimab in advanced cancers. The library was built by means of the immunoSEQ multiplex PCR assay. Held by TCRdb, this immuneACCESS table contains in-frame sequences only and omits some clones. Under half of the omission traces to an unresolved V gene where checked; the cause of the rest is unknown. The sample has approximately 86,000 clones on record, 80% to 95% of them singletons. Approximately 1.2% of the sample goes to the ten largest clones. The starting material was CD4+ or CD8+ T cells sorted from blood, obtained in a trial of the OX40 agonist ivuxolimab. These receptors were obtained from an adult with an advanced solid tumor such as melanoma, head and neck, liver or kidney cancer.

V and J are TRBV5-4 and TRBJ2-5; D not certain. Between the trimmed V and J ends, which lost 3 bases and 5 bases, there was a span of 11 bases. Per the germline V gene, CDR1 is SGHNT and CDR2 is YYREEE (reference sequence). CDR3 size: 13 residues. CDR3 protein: CASSSRVEETQYF. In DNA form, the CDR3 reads TGTGCCAGCAGCTCACGGGTGGAGGAGACCCAGTACTTC.

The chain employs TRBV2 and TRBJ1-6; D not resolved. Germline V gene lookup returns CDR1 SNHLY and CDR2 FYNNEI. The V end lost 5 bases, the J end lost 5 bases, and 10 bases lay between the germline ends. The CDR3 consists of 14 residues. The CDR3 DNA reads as TGTGCCAGCAGTTTGGAACGGGATAATTCACCCCTCCACTTT. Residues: CASSLERDNSPLHF.

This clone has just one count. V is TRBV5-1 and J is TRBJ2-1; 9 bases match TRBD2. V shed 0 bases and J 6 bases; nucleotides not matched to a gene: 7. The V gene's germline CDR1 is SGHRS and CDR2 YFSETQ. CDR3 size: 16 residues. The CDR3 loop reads CASSLAASGKGNEQFF. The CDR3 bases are TGCGCCAGCAGCTTGGCCGCTAGCGGGAAAGGCAATGAGCAGTTCTTC.

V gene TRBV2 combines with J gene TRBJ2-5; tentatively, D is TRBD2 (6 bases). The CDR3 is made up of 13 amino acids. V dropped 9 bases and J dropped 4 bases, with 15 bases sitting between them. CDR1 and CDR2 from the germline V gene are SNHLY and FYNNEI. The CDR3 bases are TGTGCCAGTGACGGGAGAGGTCGAGAGACCCAGTACTTC. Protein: CASDGRGRETQYF.

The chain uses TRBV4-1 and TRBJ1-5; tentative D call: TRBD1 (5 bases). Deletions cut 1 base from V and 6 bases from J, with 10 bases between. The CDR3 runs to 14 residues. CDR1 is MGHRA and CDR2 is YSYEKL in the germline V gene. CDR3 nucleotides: TGCGCCAGCAGCCAAGGGGCCGGGGCTCAGCCCCAGCATTTT. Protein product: CASSQGAGAQPQHF.